The sequence of this TCR beta chain was determined in a study of sequential checkpoint blockade in melanoma. Overall study context: Each arm's sequence ended with maintenance nivolumab.

Treatment reported: randomized to nivolumab then ipilimumab (arm A) or the reverse (arm B). Live CD3+CD8+ CD19− CD56− cells were sorted from PBMCs. Here immunoSEQ multiplex PCR was the method, and the copy in TCRdb shows in-frame clones only, minus some. In the table there are 23,000 or so clones, around two thirds of which are singletons. The sequence was obtained from a human donor with melanoma. The source was CD8+ T cells sorted from blood (inferred from file names), collected from a patient given nivolumab and ipilimumab in sequence.

DNA for the CDR3: TGTGCCAGCGGCGACAGGTCTTACGAGCAGTACTTC. This gives the protein CASGDRSYEQYF. The rearrangement links TRBV14 to TRBJ2-7; weak D call: TRBD1 (6 bases). This CDR3 comprises 12 residues. CDR1 is SGHDN and CDR2 is FVKESK in the germline V gene. V was cut by 8 bases and J by 4 bases, with 12 bases left in between.